The sequence of this TCR beta chain was determined in a study of T cells in Graves' hyperthyroidism and ophthalmopathy. Study-wide points: Most clonotypes expanded in thyroid above 0.001 were likewise present in blood.

This clonotype was observed at least ten times. The antigen is unknown. Trimming removed 6 bases at V and 1 base at J, with 10 bases between. The length of the CDR3 is 13 residues. Germline V lookup: CDR1 DFQATT, CDR2 SNEGSKA (reference sequence). There were TCR beta CDR3 regions amplified from RNA transcripts. In the first-round RT-PCR of the TCR CDR3, the HTBI primer set was used. TCRdb independently ran MiXCR on the multiplex PCR reads; one entry per CDR3 protein. The table lists about half a million distinct CDR3 sequences, roughly 16% of them singletons. The specimen was blood. The clonotype comes from a woman younger than 45 with Graves' ophthalmopathy. This rearrangement joins TRBV20-1 to TRBJ1-5; weak D call: TRBD1 (5 bases). CDR3 amino acids: CSARRGSNQPQHF. CDR3 in DNA: TGCAGTGCCAGGCGGGGGAGCAATCAGCCCCAGCATTTT.